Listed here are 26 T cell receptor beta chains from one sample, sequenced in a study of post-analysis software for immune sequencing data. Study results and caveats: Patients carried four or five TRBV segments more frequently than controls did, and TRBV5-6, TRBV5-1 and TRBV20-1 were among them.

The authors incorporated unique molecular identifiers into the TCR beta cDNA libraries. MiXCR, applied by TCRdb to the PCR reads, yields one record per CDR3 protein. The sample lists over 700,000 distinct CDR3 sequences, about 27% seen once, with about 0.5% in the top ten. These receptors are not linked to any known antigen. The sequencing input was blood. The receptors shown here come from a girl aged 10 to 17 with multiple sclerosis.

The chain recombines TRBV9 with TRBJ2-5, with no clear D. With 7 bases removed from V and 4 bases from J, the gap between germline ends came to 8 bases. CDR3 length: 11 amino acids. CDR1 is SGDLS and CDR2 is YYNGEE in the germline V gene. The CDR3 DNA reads TGTGCCAGCGGTTACGGAGAGACCCAGTACTTC. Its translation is CASGYGETQYF.

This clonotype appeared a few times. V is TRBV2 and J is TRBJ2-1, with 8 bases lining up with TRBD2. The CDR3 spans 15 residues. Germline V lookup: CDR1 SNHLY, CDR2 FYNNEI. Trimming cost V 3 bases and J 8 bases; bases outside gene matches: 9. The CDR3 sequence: CASSEGLGRAHEQFF. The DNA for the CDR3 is TGTGCCAGCAGTGAGGGCCTCGGGAGGGCCCATGAGCAGTTCTTC.

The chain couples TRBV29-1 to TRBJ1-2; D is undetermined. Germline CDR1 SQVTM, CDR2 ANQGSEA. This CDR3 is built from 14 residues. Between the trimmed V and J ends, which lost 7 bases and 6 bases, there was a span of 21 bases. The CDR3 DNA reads TGCAGCGCTGTGTGGTCATCGCCAGCGAATGGCTACACCTTC. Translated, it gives CSAVWSSPANGYTF.

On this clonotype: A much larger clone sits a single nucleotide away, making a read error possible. Here the CDR3 reads CSARGRAGVYEQFF. CDR3 coding DNA: TGCAGTGCTAGAGGACGAGCGGGAGTCTATGAGCAGTTCTTC. The chain employs TRBV20-1 and TRBJ2-1; 8 nucleotides align to TRBD2. The CDR3 is 14 residues long. Germline CDR1 is DFQATT and CDR2 is SNEGSKA (reference sequence). V was pared by 1 base and J by 8 bases, with 7 bases of the junction left unmatched.

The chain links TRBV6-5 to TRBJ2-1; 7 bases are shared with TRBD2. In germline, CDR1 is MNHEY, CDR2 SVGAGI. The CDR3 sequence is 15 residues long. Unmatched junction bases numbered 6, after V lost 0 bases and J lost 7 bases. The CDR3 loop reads CASSYSKLARNEQFF. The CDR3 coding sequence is TGTGCCAGCAGTTACTCTAAACTAGCGCGGAATGAGCAGTTCTTC.

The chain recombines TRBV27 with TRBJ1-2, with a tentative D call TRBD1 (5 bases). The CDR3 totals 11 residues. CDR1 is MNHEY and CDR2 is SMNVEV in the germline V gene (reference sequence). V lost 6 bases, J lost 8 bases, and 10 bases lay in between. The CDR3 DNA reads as TGTGCCAGCAGCGGGGGGGTCGGCTACACCTTC. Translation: CASSGGVGYTF.

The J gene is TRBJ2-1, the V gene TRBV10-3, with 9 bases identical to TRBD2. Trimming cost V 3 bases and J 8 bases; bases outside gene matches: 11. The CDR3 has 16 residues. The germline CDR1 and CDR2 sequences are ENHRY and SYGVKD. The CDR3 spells CAISDPRRGGKDEQFF. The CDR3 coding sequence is TGTGCCATCAGTGACCCCAGGCGGGGGGGTAAGGATGAGCAGTTCTTC.

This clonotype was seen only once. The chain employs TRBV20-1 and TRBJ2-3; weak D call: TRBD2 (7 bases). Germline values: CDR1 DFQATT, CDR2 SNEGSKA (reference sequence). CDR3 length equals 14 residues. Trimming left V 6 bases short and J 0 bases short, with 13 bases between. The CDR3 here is CSAMRGPSTDTQYF. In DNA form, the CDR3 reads TGCAGTGCCATGCGGGGGCCCAGCACAGATACGCAGTATTTT.

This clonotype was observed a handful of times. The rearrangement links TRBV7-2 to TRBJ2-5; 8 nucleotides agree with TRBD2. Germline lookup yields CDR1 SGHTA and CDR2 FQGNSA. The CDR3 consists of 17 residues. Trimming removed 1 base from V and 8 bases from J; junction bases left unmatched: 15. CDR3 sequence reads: CASSLGWAGGPKITQYF. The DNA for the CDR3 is TGTGCCAGCAGCTTAGGTTGGGCGGGGGGTCCCAAGATTACCCAGTACTTC.

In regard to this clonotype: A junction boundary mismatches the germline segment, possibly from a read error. The CDR3 is CASSVGTGESPPHF. As DNA, the CDR3 is TGTGCCAGCAGCGTTGGGACAGGGGAGTCACCCCCCCACTTT. The genes are TRBV9 and TRBJ1-6; 10 bases line up with TRBD1. Germline CDR1 and CDR2: SGDLS and YYNGEE. This CDR3 has 14 residues. The whole variable domain, remainder taken from reference TRBV9 and TRBJ1-6, is DSGVTQTPKHLITATGQRVTLRCSPRSGDLSVYWYQQSLDQGLQFLIQYYNGEERAKGNILERFSAQQFPDLHSELNLSSLELGDSALYFCASSVGTGESPPHFGNGTRLTVT.

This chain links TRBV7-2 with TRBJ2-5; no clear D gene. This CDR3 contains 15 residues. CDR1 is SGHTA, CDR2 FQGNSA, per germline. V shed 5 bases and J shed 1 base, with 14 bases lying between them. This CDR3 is CASSNTQELQETQYF. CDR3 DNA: TGTGCCAGCAGCAACACGCAGGAACTCCAAGAGACCCAGTACTTC.

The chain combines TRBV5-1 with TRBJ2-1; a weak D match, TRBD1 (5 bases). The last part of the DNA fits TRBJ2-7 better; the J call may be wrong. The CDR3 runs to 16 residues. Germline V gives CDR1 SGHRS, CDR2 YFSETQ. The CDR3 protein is CASSLYRSASYNEQYF. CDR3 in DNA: TGCGCCAGCAGCTTGTACAGGTCGGCTTCCTACAATGAGCAGTACTTC.

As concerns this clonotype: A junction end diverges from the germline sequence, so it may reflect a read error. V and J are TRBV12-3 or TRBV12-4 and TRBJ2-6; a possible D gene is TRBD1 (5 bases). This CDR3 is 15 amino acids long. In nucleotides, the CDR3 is TGTGCCGGCAGCAGGGATTCACGGGGGGCCAACGTCCTGACTTTC. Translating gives CAGSRDSRGANVLTF.

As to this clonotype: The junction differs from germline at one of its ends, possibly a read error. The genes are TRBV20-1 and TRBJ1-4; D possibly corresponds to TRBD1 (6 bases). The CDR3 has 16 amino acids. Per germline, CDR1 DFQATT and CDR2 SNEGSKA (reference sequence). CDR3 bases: TGCAGTGTTAGAAGGGACAACCGACGGTCTAATGAAAAACTGTTTTTT. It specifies CSVRRDNRRSNEKLFF.

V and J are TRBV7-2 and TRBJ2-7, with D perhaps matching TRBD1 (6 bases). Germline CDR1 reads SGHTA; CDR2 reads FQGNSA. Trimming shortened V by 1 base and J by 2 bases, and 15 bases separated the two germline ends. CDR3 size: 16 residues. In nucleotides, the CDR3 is TGTGCCAGCAGCTTAGAAGCCAGGGGACCCACCTACGAGCAGTACTTC. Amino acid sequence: CASSLEARGPTYEQYF.

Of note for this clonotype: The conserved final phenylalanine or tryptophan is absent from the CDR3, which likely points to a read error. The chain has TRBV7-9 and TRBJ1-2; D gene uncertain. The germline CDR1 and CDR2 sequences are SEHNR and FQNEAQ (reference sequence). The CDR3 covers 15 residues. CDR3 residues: CASSLNPQINYSYTL. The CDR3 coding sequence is TGTGCCAGCAGCTTAAACCCCCAAATTAACTATAGCTACACCTTA.

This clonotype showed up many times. The CDR3 here is CSVDENWDTQYF. As DNA, the CDR3 is TGCAGCGTTGATGAGAATTGGGATACGCAGTATTTT. The chain has TRBV29-1 and TRBJ2-3; D remains ambiguous. V was clipped by 3 bases and J by 6 bases, with 10 bases between them. Germline assignment: CDR1 SQVTM and CDR2 ANQGSEA. This CDR3 has 12 residues.

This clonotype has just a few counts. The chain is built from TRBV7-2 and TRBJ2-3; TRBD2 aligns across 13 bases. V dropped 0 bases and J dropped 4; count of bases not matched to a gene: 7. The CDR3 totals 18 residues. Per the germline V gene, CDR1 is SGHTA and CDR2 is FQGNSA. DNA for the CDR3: TGTGCCAGCAGCTTAGCGGGGGCGGGACTAGCGGGACCAGATACGCAGTATTTT. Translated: CASSLAGAGLAGPDTQYF.

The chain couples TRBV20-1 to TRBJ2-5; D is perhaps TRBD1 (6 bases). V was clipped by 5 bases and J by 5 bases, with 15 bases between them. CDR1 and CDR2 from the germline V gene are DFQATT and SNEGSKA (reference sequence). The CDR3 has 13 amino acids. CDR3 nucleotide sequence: TGCAGTGCTCAGAGCCAGGGGCGGGAGACCCAGTACTTC. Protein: CSAQSQGRETQYF.

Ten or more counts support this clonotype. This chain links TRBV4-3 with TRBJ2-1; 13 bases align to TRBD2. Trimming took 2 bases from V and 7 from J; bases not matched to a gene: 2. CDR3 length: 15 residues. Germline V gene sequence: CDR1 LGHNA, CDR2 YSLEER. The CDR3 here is CASSQRTSGGNEQFF. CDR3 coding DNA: TGCGCCAGCAGCCAACGGACTAGCGGGGGTAATGAGCAGTTCTTC.

CDR3 in amino acids: CASSLQGQPGYTF. The CDR3 coding sequence is TGCGCCAGCAGCTTACAGGGACAGCCTGGCTACACCTTC. This chain joins TRBV5-1 and TRBJ1-2; 7 nucleotides align to TRBD1. V dropped 2 bases and J dropped 7; count of bases not matched to a gene: 5. The CDR3 is 13 amino acids. Germline assignment: CDR1 SGHRS and CDR2 YFSETQ.

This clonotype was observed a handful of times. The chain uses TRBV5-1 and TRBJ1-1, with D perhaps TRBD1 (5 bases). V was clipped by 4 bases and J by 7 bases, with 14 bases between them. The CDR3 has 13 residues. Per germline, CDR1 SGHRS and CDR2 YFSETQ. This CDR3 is CASSPGTGGEAFF. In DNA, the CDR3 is TGCGCCAGCAGCCCCGGGACCGGGGGTGAAGCTTTCTTT. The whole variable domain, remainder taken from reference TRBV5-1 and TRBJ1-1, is KAGVTQTPRYLIKTRGQQVTLSCSPISGHRSVSWYQQTPGQGLQFLFEYFSETQRNKGNFPGRFSGRQFSNSRSEMNVSTLELGDSALYLCASSPGTGGEAFFGQGTRLTVV.

The CDR3 here is CASSLWVPARGVGFYYGYTF. The CDR3 nucleotides read TGTGCCAGCAGTTTATGGGTCCCCGCGAGGGGCGTGGGGTTCTATTATGGCTACACCTTC. The V call is TRBV12-3 or TRBV12-4, the J call TRBJ1-2; D might be TRBD1 (5 bases). The CDR3 covers 20 residues. Deletions cut 2 bases from V and 5 bases from J, with 30 bases between.

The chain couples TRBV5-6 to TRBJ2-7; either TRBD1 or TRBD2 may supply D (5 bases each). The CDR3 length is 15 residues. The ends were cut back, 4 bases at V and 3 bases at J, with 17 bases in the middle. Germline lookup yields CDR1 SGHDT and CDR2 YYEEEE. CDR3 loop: CASSIRRDLVYEQYF. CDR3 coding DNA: TGTGCCAGCAGCATACGCCGGGACCTCGTCTACGAGCAGTACTTC.

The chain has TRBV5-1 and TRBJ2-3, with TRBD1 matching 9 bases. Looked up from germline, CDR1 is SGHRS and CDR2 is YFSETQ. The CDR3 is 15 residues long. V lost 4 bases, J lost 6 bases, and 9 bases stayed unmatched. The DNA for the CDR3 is TGCGCCAGCAGCGATTACAGGGGGCAGAAGGATACGCAGTATTTT. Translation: CASSDYRGQKDTQYF.

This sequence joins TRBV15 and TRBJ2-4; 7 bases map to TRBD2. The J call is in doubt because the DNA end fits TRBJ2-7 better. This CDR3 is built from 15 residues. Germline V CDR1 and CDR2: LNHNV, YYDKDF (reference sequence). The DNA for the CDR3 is TGTGCCACCAGCACCGGACTAGACAGTACCTACGAGCAGTACTTC. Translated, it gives CATSTGLDSTYEQYF.